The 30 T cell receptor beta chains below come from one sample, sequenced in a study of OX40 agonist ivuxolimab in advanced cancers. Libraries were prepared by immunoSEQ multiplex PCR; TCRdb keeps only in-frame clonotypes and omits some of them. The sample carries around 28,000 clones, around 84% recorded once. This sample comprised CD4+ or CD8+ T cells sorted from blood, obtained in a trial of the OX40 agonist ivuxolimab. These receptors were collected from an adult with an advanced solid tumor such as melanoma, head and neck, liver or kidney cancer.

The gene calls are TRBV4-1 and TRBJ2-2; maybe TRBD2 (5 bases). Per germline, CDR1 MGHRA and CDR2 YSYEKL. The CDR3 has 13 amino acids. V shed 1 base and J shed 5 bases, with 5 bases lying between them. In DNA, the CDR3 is TGCGCCAGCAGCCAAGGCGGGACCGGGGAGCTGTTTTTT. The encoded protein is CASSQGGTGELFF.

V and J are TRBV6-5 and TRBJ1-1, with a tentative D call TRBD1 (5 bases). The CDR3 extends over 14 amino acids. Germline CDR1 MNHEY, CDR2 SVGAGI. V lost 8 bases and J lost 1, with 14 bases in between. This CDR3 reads CASEGPEGNTEAFF. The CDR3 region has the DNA TGTGCCAGCGAGGGACCTGAGGGGAACACTGAAGCTTTCTTT.

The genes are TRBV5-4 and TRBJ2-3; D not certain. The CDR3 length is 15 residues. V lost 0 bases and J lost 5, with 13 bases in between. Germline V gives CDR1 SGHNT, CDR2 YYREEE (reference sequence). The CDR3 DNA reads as TGTGCCAGCAGCTTGGGGACCGTCCGGGTAGATACGCAGTATTTT. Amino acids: CASSLGTVRVDTQYF.

In DNA, the CDR3 is TGCAGCGTTGCCACTCCCCGGGATGGCTACACCTTC. The encoded protein is CSVATPRDGYTF. V gene TRBV29-1 combines with J gene TRBJ1-2; D unclear. CDR3 size: 12 residues. The V gene's germline CDR1 is SQVTM and CDR2 ANQGSEA. Trimming cost V 4 bases and J 6 bases, with 12 bases left between them.

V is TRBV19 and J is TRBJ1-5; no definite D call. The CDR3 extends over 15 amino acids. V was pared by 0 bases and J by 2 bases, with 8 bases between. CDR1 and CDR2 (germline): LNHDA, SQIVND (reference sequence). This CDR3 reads CASSIERRGNQPQHF. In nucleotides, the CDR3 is TGTGCCAGTAGTATAGAAAGAAGGGGCAATCAGCCCCAGCATTTT. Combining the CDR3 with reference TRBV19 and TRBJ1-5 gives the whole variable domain DGGITQSPKYLFRKEGQNVTLSCEQNLNHDAMYWYRQDPGQGLRLIYYSQIVNDFQKGDIAEGYSVSREKKESFPLTVTSAQKNPTAFYLCASSIERRGNQPQHFGDGTRLSIL.

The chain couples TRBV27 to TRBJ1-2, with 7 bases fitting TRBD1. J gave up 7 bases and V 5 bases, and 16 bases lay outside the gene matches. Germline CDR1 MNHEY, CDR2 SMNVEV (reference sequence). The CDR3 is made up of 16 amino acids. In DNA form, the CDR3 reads TGTGCCAGCAGTACCTTCTCGACAGGGCCGGGGGGTGGCTACACCTTC. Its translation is CASSTFSTGPGGGYTF.

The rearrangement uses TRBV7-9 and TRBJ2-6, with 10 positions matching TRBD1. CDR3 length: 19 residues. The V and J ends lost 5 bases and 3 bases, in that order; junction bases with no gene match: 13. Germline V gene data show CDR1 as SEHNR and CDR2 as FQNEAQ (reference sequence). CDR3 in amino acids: CASSPTAGTGVGGANVLTF. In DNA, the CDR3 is TGTGCCAGCAGCCCCACCGCCGGGACAGGGGTTGGTGGGGCCAACGTCCTGACTTTC.

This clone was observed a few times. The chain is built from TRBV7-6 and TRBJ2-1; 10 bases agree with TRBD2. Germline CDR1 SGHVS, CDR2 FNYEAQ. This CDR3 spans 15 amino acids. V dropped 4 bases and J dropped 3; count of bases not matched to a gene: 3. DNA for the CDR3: TGTGCCAGCAGCTCCAGCGGGGGGGTCTACAATGAGCAGTTCTTC. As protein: CASSSSGGVYNEQFF. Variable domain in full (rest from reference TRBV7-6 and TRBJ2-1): GAGVSQSPRYKVTKRGQDVALRCDPISGHVSLYWYRQALGQGPEFLTYFNYEAQQDKSGLPNDRFSAERPEGSISTLTIQRTEQRDSAMYRCASSSSGGVYNEQFFGPGTRLTVL.

CDR3 coding DNA: TGTGCCAGCAGTTCATCTTCCGTAGCCCGGGATACGCAGTATTTT. It specifies CASSSSSVARDTQYF. V gene TRBV28 combines with J gene TRBJ2-3; no firm D call. Looked up from germline, CDR1 is MDHEN and CDR2 is SYDVKM. The V end lost 4 bases, the J end lost 6 bases, and 17 bases lay between the germline ends. CDR3 length: 15 amino acids.

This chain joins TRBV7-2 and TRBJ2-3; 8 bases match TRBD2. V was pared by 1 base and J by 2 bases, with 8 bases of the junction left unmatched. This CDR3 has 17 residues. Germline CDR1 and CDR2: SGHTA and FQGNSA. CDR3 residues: CASSLGEAGALTDTQYF. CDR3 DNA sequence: TGTGCCAGCAGCTTAGGGGAAGCGGGGGCCCTCACAGATACGCAGTATTTT.

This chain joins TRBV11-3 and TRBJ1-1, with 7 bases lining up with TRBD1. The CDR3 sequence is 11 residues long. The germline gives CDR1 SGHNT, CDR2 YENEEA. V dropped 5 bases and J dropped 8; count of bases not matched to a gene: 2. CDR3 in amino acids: CASSPGGEAFF. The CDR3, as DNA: TGTGCCAGCAGCCCAGGGGGGGAAGCTTTCTTT.

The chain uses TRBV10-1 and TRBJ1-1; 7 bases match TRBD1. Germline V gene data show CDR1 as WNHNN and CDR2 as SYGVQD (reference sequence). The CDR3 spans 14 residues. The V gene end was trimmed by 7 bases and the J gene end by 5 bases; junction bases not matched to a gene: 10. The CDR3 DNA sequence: TGCGCCAGCACGGGACGAGGGGGCCGGACTGAAGCTTTCTTT. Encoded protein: CASTGRGGRTEAFF.

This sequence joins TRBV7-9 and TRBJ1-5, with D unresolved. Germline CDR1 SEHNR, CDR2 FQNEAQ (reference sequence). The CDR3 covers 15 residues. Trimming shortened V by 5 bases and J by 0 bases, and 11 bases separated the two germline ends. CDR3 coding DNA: TGTGCCAGCAGCCTGGACTTATATAGCAATCAGCCCCAGCATTTT. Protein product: CASSLDLYSNQPQHF.

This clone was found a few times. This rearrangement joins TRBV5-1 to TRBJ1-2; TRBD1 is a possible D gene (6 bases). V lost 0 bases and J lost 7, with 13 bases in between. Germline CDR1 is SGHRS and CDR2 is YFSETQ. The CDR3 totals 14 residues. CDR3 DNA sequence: TGCGCCAGCAGCTTGGCCGGGGGCGCAAGTGGCTACACCTTC. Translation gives CASSLAGGASGYTF. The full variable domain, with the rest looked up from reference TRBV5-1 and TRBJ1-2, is KAGVTQTPRYLIKTRGQQVTLSCSPISGHRSVSWYQQTPGQGLQFLFEYFSETQRNKGNFPGRFSGRQFSNSRSEMNVSTLELGDSALYLCASSLAGGASGYTFGSGTRLTVV.

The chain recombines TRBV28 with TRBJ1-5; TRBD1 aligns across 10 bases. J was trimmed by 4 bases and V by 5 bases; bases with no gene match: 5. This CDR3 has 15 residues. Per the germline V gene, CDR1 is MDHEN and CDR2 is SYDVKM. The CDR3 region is CASSTTGGRNQPQHF. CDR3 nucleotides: TGTGCCAGCAGTACGACAGGGGGCAGGAATCAGCCCCAGCATTTT. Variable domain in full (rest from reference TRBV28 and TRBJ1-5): DVKVTQSSRYLVKRTGEKVFLECVQDMDHENMFWYRQDPGLGLRLIYFSYDVKMKEKGDIPEGYSVSREKKERFSLILESASTNQTSMYLCASSTTGGRNQPQHFGDGTRLSIL.

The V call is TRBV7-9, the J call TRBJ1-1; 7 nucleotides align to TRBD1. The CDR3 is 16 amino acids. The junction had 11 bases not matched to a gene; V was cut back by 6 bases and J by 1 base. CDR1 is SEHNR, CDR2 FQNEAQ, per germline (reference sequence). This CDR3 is CASRKGLSGGNTEAFF. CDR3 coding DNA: TGTGCCAGCAGAAAAGGGTTGTCAGGGGGGAACACTGAAGCTTTCTTT.

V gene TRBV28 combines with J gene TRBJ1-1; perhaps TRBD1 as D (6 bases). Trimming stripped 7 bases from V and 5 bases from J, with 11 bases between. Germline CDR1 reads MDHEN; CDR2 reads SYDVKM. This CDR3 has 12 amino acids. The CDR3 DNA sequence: TGTGCCAGCAAAGCGAGGGGGACTGAAGCTTTCTTT. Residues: CASKARGTEAFF.

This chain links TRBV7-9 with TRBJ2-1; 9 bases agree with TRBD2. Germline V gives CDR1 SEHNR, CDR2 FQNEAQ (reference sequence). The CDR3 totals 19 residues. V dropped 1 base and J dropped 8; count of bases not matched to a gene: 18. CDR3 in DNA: TGTGCCAGCAGCTTAGGGACCACTGGCGGGGGGGCCTTAAGGGATGAGCAGTTCTTC. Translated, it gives CASSLGTTGGGALRDEQFF.

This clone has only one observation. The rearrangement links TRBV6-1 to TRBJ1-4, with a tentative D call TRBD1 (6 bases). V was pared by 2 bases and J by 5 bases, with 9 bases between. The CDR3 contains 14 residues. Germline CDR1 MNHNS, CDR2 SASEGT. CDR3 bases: TGTGCCAGCAGTGAAAGGGACACAAATGAAAAACTGTTTTTT. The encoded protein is CASSERDTNEKLFF.

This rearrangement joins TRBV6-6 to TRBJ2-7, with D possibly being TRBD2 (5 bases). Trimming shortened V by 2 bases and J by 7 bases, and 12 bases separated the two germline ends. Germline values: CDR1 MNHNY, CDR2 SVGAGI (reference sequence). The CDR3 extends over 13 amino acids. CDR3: CASSYDGAGEQYF. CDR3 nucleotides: TGTGCCAGCAGTTACGACGGCGCGGGTGAGCAGTACTTC.

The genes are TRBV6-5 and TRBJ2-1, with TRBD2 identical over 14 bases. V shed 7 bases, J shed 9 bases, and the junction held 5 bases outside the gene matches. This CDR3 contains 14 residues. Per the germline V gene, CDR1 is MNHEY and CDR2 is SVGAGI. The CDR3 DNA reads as TGTGCCAGCACCGGACTAGCGGGAGGCGGTGAGCAGTTCTTC. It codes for CASTGLAGGGEQFF.

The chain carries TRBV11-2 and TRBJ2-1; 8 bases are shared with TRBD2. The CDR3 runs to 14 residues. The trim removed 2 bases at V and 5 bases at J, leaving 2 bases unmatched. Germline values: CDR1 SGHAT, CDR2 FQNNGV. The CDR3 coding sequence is TGTGCCAGCAGCTTATTAGCGGGAAACAATGAGCAGTTCTTC. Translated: CASSLLAGNNEQFF.

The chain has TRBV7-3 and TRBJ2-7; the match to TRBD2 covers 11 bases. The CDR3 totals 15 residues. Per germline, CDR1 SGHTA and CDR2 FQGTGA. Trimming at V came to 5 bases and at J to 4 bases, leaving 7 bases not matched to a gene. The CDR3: CASSELAGGLYEQYF. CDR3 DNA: TGTGCCAGCAGCGAATTAGCGGGGGGGCTTTACGAGCAGTACTTC.

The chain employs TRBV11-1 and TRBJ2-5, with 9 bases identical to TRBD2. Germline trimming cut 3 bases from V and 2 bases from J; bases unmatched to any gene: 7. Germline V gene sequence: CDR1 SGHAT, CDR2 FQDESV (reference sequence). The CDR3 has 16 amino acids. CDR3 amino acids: CASSFAVAGEQETQYF. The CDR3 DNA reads TGTGCCAGCAGCTTCGCGGTAGCGGGGGAACAAGAGACCCAGTACTTC.

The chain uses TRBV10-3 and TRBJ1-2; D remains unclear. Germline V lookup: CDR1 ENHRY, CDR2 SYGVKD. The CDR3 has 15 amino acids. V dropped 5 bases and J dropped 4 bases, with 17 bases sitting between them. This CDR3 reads CAISQYGDYVYGYTF. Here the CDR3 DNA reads TGTGCCATCAGTCAATACGGTGATTACGTCTATGGCTACACCTTC.

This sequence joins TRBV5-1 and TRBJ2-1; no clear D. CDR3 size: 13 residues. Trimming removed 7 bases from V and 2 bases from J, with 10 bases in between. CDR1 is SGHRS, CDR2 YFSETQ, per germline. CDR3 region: CASRLVTYNEQFF. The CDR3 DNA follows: TGCGCCAGCCGCCTCGTTACCTACAATGAGCAGTTCTTC.

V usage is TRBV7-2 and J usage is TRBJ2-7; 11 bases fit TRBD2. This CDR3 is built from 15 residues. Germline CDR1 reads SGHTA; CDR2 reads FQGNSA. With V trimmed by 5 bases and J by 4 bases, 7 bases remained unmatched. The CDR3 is CASSRPGLADYEQYF. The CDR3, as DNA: TGTGCCAGCAGCAGACCGGGACTAGCGGATTACGAGCAGTACTTC.

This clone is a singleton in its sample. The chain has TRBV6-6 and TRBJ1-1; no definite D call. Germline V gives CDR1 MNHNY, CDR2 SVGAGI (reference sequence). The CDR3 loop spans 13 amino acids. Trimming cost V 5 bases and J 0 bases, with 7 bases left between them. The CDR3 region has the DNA TGTGCCAGCAGTCTAACTTTGAACACTGAAGCTTTCTTT. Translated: CASSLTLNTEAFF.

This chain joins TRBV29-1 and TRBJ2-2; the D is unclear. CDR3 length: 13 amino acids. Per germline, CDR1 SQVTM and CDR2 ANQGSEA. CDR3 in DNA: TGCACCACTACGGATATTTACACCGGGGAGCTGTTTTTT. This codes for CTTTDIYTGELFF.

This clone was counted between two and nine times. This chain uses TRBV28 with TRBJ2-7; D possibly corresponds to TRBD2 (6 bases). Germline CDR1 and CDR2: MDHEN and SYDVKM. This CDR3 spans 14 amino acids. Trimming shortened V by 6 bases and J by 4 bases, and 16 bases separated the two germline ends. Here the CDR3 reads CASRAAGIGYEQYF. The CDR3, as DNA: TGTGCCAGCAGGGCGGCGGGAATCGGGTACGAGCAGTACTTC.